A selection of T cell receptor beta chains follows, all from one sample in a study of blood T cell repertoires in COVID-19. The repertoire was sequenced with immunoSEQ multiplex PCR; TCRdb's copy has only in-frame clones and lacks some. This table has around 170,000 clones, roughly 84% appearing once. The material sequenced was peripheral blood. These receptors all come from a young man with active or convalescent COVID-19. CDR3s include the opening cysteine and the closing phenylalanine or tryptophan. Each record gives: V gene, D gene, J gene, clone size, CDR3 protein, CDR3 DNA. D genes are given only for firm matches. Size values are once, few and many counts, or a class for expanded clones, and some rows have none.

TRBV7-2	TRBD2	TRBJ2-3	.	CASRGLAGSDTQYF	TGTGCCAGCAGGGGACTAGCGGGGTCAGATACGCAGTATTTT
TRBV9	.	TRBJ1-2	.	CASSVQDYYGYTF	TGTGCCAGCAGCGTACAGGACTACTATGGCTACACCTTC
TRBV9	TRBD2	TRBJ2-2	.	CASSGTSGRRAGELFF	TGTGCCAGCTCCGGGACTAGCGGGAGACGGGCCGGGGAGCTGTTTTTT
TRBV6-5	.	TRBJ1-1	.	CASMVRRDTEAFF	TGTGCCAGCATGGTACGACGGGACACTGAAGCTTTCTTT
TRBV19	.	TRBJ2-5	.	CASSIAQGQETQYF	TGTGCCAGTAGTATAGCCCAGGGCCAAGAGACCCAGTACTTC
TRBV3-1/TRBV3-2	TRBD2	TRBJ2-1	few	CASSPILAGGAYNEQFF	TGTGCCAGCAGTCCTATTCTAGCGGGGGGGGCCTACAATGAGCAGTTCTTC
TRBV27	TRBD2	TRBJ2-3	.	CASSSNRGGWTDTQYF	TGTGCCAGCAGTTCAAACCGGGGGGGGTGGACAGATACGCAGTATTTT
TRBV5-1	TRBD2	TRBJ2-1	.	CASSLTSGRSNEQFF	TGCGCCAGCAGCTTGACTAGCGGGAGGTCTAATGAGCAGTTCTTC
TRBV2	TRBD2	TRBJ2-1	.	CASSQRSSGSDEQFF	TGTGCCAGCAGTCAAAGGTCTAGCGGGAGTGACGAGCAGTTCTTC
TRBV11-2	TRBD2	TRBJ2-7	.	CASSLRLAGDYEQYF	TGTGCCAGCAGCTTAAGACTAGCGGGAGACTACGAGCAGTACTTC
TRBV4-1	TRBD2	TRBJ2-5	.	CASSQPSGGTQETQYF	TGCGCCAGCAGCCAACCTAGCGGGGGGACCCAAGAGACCCAGTACTTC
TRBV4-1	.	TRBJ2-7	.	CASSQGPGDRYEQYF	TGCGCCAGCAGCCAAGGCCCAGGGGATCGCTACGAGCAGTACTTC
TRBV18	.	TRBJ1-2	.	CASSPEFNYGYTF	TGTGCCAGCTCACCAGAGTTTAACTATGGCTACACCTTC
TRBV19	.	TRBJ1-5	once	CACQGLGSNQPQHF	TGTGCCTGCCAGGGTCTAGGTAGCAATCAGCCCCAGCATTTT
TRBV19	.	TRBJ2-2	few	CASSLGGTGELFF	TGTGCCAGTAGTTTGGGGGGTACCGGGGAGCTGTTTTTT
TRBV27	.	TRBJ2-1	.	CASSFDGRFSYNEQFF	TGTGCCAGCAGTTTCGATGGGAGGTTCTCCTACAATGAGCAGTTCTTC
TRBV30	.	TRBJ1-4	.	CAWTPWRVNEKLFF	TGTGCCTGGACGCCTTGGCGGGTTAATGAAAAACTGTTTTTT
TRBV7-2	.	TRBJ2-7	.	CASSSTQGSGKHEQYF	TGTGCCAGCAGCTCGACCCAGGGGAGCGGCAAGCACGAGCAGTACTTC
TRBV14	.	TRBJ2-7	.	CASSQGSWGLYEQYF	TGTGCCAGCAGCCAAGGGTCATGGGGGCTTTACGAGCAGTACTTC
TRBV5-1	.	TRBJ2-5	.	CASSAAETQYF	TGCGCCAGCAGTGCGGCGGAGACCCAGTACTTC
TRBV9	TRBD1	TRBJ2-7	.	CASSVGGGDYEQYF	TGTGCCAGCAGCGTAGGAGGGGGCGACTACGAGCAGTACTTC
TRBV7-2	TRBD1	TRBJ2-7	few	CASRISTGGSSYEQYF	TGTGCCAGCAGAATCTCGACAGGGGGCAGCTCCTACGAGCAGTACTTC
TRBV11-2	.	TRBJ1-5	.	CASSRDRGDQPQHF	TGTGCCAGCAGCCGAGACAGAGGAGATCAGCCCCAGCATTTT
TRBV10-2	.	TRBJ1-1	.	CASSGPGGSAFF	TGCGCCAGCAGCGGACCTGGGGGGTCAGCTTTCTTT
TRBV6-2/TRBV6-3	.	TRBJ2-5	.	CASSPRASLRRETQYF	TGTGCCAGCAGCCCCAGGGCATCCCTTCGAAGGGAGACCCAGTACTTC
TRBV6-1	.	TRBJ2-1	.	CASSLLALGNEQFF	TGTGCCAGCAGTTTGCTAGCGCTCGGGAATGAGCAGTTCTTC
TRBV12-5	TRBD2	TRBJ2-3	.	CASGLGPGLAASDTQYF	TGTGCTAGTGGTTTGGGGCCGGGACTAGCGGCTTCAGATACGCAGTATTTT
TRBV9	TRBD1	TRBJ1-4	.	CASSLFGTGGLDGEKLFF	TGTGCCAGCAGCCTATTCGGGACAGGGGGCTTAGATGGTGAAAAACTGTTTTTT
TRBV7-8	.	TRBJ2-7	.	CASSPEHGFTYEQYF	TGTGCCAGCAGCCCCGAACACGGGTTCACCTACGAGCAGTACTTC
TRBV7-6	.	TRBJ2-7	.	CASSLGWSSYEQYF	TGTGCCAGCAGCCTCGGGTGGAGCTCCTACGAGCAGTACTTC
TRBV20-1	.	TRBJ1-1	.	CSASRVTEAFF	TGCAGTGCTAGCAGGGTCACTGAAGCTTTCTTT
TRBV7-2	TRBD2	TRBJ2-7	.	CASSFTSGSSYEQYF	TGTGCCAGCAGCTTTACTAGCGGGTCCTCCTACGAGCAGTACTTC
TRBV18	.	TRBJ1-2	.	CASSPTGASYGYTF	TGTGCCAGCTCACCAACAGGCGCATCCTATGGCTACACCTTC
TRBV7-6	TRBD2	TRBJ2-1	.	CASSVPRREGTSQANGYNEQFF	TGTGCCAGCAGCGTACCCCGCCGGGAGGGGACTAGCCAAGCTAACGGTTACAATGAGCAGTTCTTC
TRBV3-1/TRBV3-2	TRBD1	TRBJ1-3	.	CASSQERPYDRGYQRGSGNTIYF	TGTGCCAGCAGCCAAGAAAGACCTTATGACAGGGGATACCAGCGGGGCTCTGGAAACACCATATATTTT
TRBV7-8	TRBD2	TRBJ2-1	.	CASSFGLAGGPGNEQFF	TGTGCCAGCAGCTTCGGACTAGCGGGAGGGCCAGGCAATGAGCAGTTCTTC
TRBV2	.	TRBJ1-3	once	CASSEAGRGNTIYF	TGTGCCAGCAGTGAGGCAGGGAGGGGAAACACCATATATTTT
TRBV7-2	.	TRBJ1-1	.	CASSLYGGPAFF	TGTGCCAGCAGCCTCTACGGGGGGCCGGCTTTCTTT
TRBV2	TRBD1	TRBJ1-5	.	CASKGALGQPQHF	TGTGCCAGCAAGGGGGCATTAGGTCAGCCCCAGCATTTT
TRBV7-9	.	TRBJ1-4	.	CASSPPNKGTNEKLFF	TGTGCCAGCAGCCCACCGAACAAGGGGACTAATGAAAAACTGTTTTTT
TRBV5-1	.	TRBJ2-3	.	CASSLVLGLSTDTQYF	TGCGCCAGCAGCTTGGTCTTAGGACTAAGCACAGATACGCAGTATTTT
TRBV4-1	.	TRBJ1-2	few	CASSQDQRGYGYTF	TGCGCCAGCAGCCAAGATCAAAGGGGCTATGGCTACACCTTC
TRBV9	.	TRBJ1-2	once	CASSVGQGLYGYTF	TGTGCCAGCAGCGTTGGGCAGGGCCTCTATGGCTACACCTTC
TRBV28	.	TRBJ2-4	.	CASRLNGGPLGDIQYF	TGTGCCAGCAGACTCAACGGCGGTCCCCTGGGAGACATTCAGTACTTC
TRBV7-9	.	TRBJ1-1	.	CASSLRGVSEAFF	TGTGCCAGCAGCTTACGGGGAGTGTCTGAAGCTTTCTTT
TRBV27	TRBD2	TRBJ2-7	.	CASRGLAYEQYF	TGTGCCAGCAGAGGACTAGCCTACGAGCAGTACTTC
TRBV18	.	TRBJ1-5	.	CASSLEQGSGQPQHF	TGTGCCAGCTCACTAGAACAGGGATCGGGACAGCCCCAGCATTTT
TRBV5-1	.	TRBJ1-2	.	CASSLEGRQGLDGYTF	TGCGCCAGCAGCTTGGAGGGCCGGCAGGGGCTGGATGGCTACACCTTC
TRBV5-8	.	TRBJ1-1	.	CASSLAGNTEAFF	TGTGCCAGCAGCTTGGCAGGGAACACTGAAGCTTTCTTT
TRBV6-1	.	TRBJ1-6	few	CASSDRGQMNSPLHF	TGTGCCAGCAGTGATCGAGGGCAGATGAATTCACCCCTCCACTTT
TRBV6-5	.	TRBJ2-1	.	CASSYRRGAAGNEQFF	TGTGCCAGCAGTTACCGTCGGGGGGCCGCTGGGAATGAGCAGTTCTTC
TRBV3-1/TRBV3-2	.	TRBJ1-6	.	CASSRGGAGSPLHF	TGTGCCAGCAGCCGCGGGGGGGCCGGTTCACCCCTCCACTTT
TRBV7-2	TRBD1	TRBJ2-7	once	CASSHRQGADEQYF	TGTGCCAGCAGCCACCGACAGGGGGCCGACGAGCAGTACTTC